This TCR beta chain was sequenced in a study of cytomegalovirus exposure and HLA in healthy donors. Background on the study: A preliminary data release comprised tens of millions of unique TCRs obtained from HLA-typed donors.

Study results and limitations: Prediction of most subjects' HLA-A and HLA-B alleles by TCR beta sequences was reportedly accurate.

Germline lookup yields CDR1 GTSNPN and CDR2 SVGIG (reference sequence). CDR3 size: 13 residues. V lost 1 base to trimming and J lost 3 bases, with 7 bases between them. The primer mix had 60 Vbeta and 13 Jbeta primers. The table came from immunoSEQ multiplex PCR; TCRdb's copy has only in-frame clones and leaves some out. Of around 120,000 clones in the sample, 80% were seen once. About this clone: Its specificity is unknown.

What was sequenced was PBMCs. The origin of this receptor is a female donor in good health and CMV-seropositive. The V and J genes are TRBV30 and TRBJ1-5; possible D gene TRBD1, 5 bases. CDR3 sequence reads: CAWSGRDNQPQHF. DNA of the CDR3: TGTGCCTGGAGTGGCAGGGACAATCAGCCCCAGCATTTT.